A single sample gave rise to the 16 T cell receptor beta chains below, sequenced in a study of T cell responses to AZD1222 COVID-19 vaccine. Some clones are missing from TCRdb's copy, which holds only in-frame ones; the method was immunoSEQ multiplex PCR. This table has approximately 150,000 clones, approximately 89% appearing once. The specimen was peripheral blood, collected 28 days after the second AZD1222 dose. All receptors come from an adult who received the AZD1222 COVID-19 vaccine.

This clone showed up just once. The chain carries TRBV7-9 and TRBJ1-1; 7 positions agree with TRBD1. After removal of 7 bases from V and 2 bases from J, the junction contained 7 bases not matched to a gene. Germline loops: CDR1 SEHNR, CDR2 FQNEAQ (reference sequence). This CDR3 has 14 amino acids. Here the CDR3 reads CASTWGQINTEAFF. The CDR3 coding sequence is TGTGCCAGCACCTGGGGACAGATAAACACTGAAGCTTTCTTT.

This chain links TRBV6-5 with TRBJ1-1; TRBD1 aligns across 7 bases. From germline, CDR1 is MNHEY and CDR2 SVGAGI. The ends lost 7 bases at V and 3 bases at J; junction bases unmatched: 5. The CDR3 consists of 13 residues. This CDR3 reads CASTIGQDTEAFF. The CDR3, as DNA: TGTGCCAGCACCATAGGACAGGACACTGAAGCTTTCTTT.

The chain joins TRBV10-3 to TRBJ1-4; no clear D. There are 15 residues in the CDR3. Between the trimmed V and J ends, which lost 3 bases and 6 bases, there was a span of 14 bases. CDR1 is ENHRY, CDR2 SYGVKD, per germline. CDR3 sequence: CAISEERTGYEKLFF. The CDR3 DNA follows: TGTGCCATCAGTGAAGAACGGACGGGTTATGAAAAACTGTTTTTT.

V usage is TRBV20-1 and J usage is TRBJ2-1, with D perhaps assigned TRBD1 or TRBD2 (5 bases each). V gave up 3 bases and J gave up 15 bases, with 27 bases separating them. The CDR3 has 15 amino acids. Germline CDR1 DFQATT, CDR2 SNEGSKA (reference sequence). The CDR3 bases are TGCAGTGCTAGTGAGTTTGGGACCAAAATAAGCGATCGGTTCTTC. The encoded protein is CSASEFGTKISDRFF.

V gene TRBV19 combines with J gene TRBJ2-1; 14 bases map to TRBD2. Trimming took 11 bases from V and 8 from J; bases not matched to a gene: 5. Germline assignment: CDR1 LNHDA and CDR2 SQIVND (reference sequence). The CDR3 extends over 13 amino acids. The CDR3 DNA reads as TGTGCCCCGACGACTAGCGGGAGGGATGAGCAGTTCTTC. Translating it yields CAPTTSGRDEQFF.

This chain connects TRBV18 to TRBJ1-1; D gene ambiguous. The CDR3 sequence is 13 residues long. Germline values: CDR1 KGHSH, CDR2 LQKENI. V gave up 0 bases and J gave up 8 bases, with 10 bases separating them. This chain's CDR3 is CASSPPIPGEAFF. CDR3 coding DNA: TGTGCCAGCTCACCACCAATCCCGGGAGAAGCTTTCTTT. The full variable domain, in which reference TRBV18 and TRBJ1-1 provide the parts outside the CDR3, is NAGVMQNPRHLVRRRGQEARLRCSPMKGHSHVYWYRQLPEEGLKFMVYLQKENIIDESGMPKERFSAEFPKEGPSILRIQQVVRGDSAAYFCASSPPIPGEAFFGQGTRLTVV.

The chain is built from TRBV13 and TRBJ2-4; either TRBD1 or TRBD2 may fit D (6 bases each). In germline, CDR1 is PRHDT, CDR2 FYEKMQ (reference sequence). This CDR3 has 16 amino acids. Trimming removed 0 bases from V and 8 bases from J, with 17 bases in between. For the CDR3, the DNA is TGTGCCAGCAGCTTAGGCCTGGGAACGGGGGCAGACATTCAGTACTTC. Its translation is CASSLGLGTGADIQYF.

The chain recombines TRBV24-1 with TRBJ2-6, with D perhaps TRBD1 (6 bases). V was trimmed by 7 bases and J by 4 bases, leaving 10 bases between them. Germline-derived CDR1 and CDR2 are KGHDR and SFDVKD. The CDR3 covers 14 residues. CDR3 region: CATSPGVGANVLTF. CDR3 nucleotide sequence: TGTGCCACCAGCCCAGGGGTCGGGGCCAACGTCCTGACTTTC.

CDR3 DNA: TGTGCCAGCAGTTACTCGACGGCGAACACTGAAGCTTTCTTT. Translated, it gives CASSYSTANTEAFF. The rearrangement joins TRBV6-2 or TRBV6-3 to TRBJ1-1; D is uncertain. V gave up 0 bases and J gave up 1 base, with 6 bases separating them. This CDR3 is 14 amino acids long. CDR1 and CDR2 (germline): MNHEY, SVGEGT.

The chain links TRBV11-2 to TRBJ2-3; the D is unclear. V was shortened by 5 bases and J by 5 bases, with 11 bases between the two germline ends. CDR3 size: 13 residues. Germline lookup yields CDR1 SGHAT and CDR2 FQNNGV. CDR3 in DNA: TGTGCCAGCAGCCCCCCATTCGAAGATACGCAGTATTTT. Its protein product is CASSPPFEDTQYF.

This chain uses TRBV7-2 with TRBJ2-1; 9 bases agree with TRBD2. CDR3 size: 16 residues. The germline V gene encodes CDR1 SGHTA and CDR2 FQGNSA. Unmatched junction bases numbered 6, after V lost 3 bases and J lost 3 bases. CDR3 sequence (DNA): TGTGCCAGCAGCTTGGGACTAGCTGGCTTCTACAATGAGCAGTTCTTC. Encoded protein: CASSLGLAGFYNEQFF.

This chain joins TRBV27 and TRBJ2-2; perhaps TRBD2 as D (5 bases). CDR1 and CDR2 from the germline V gene are MNHEY and SMNVEV (reference sequence). Trimming removed 4 bases at V and 2 bases at J, with 5 bases between. This CDR3 has 13 residues. CDR3 bases: TGTGCCAGCAGTTCTAGCAACACCGGGGAGCTGTTTTTT. Protein: CASSSSNTGELFF.

The chain employs TRBV19 and TRBJ1-1, with 8 bases fitting TRBD1. This CDR3 has 14 residues. Germline trimming cut 7 bases from V and 6 bases from J; bases unmatched to any gene: 10. The germline CDR1 and CDR2 sequences are LNHDA and SQIVND (reference sequence). CDR3 nucleotides: TGTGCCAGTACCACTCCGACAGGGGTTGCTGAAGCTTTCTTT. Residues: CASTTPTGVAEAFF.

This rearrangement joins TRBV28 to TRBJ2-7, with 10 bases fitting TRBD1. Germline V lookup: CDR1 MDHEN, CDR2 SYDVKM. CDR3 length equals 14 residues. The V segment lost 5 bases and the J segment 5 bases; nucleotides outside the gene matches: 6. The CDR3 DNA is TGTGCCAGCAGTCCTGGACAGGGGGTCGACGAGCAGTACTTC. Its protein product is CASSPGQGVDEQYF. Complete variable domain (other parts from reference TRBV28 and TRBJ2-7): DVKVTQSSRYLVKRTGEKVFLECVQDMDHENMFWYRQDPGLGLRLIYFSYDVKMKEKGDIPEGYSVSREKKERFSLILESASTNQTSMYLCASSPGQGVDEQYFGPGTRLTVT.

This clone was picked up one time. The chain employs TRBV14 and TRBJ1-1; the D is unclear. V was clipped by 3 bases and J by 0 bases, with 14 bases between them. The CDR3 has 16 amino acids. Germline loops: CDR1 SGHDN, CDR2 FVKESK. The chain's CDR3 is CASSHYRVDLNTEAFF. CDR3 DNA sequence: TGTGCCAGCAGCCATTACCGGGTTGACCTGAACACTGAAGCTTTCTTT.

This chain links TRBV4-1 with TRBJ2-3; D perhaps matches TRBD2 (6 bases). V lost 0 bases and J lost 6, with 13 bases in between. CDR1 and CDR2 from the germline V gene are MGHRA and YSYEKL. The CDR3 is 15 amino acids. CDR3 protein: CASSQDRGVSDTQYF. The CDR3 nucleotides read TGCGCCAGCAGCCAAGATCGCGGGGTTTCGGATACGCAGTATTTT.